The entry that follows covers one T cell receptor beta chain sequence. Trimming pared 4 bases from V and 2 bases from J, leaving 9 bases between. The CDR3 covers 12 residues. CDR1 and CDR2 from the germline V gene are SQVTM and ANQGSEA. The data belong to a study of shared clonotypes between healthy human individuals. TCRdb keeps only in-frame clones here, not all; method: immunoSEQ multiplex PCR. Seen here are 2 million to 2.5 million clones, 80% to 95% observed once, and the top ten hold about 0.36%. CD4+ cells yielded CD45RA+ naive and CD45RA-negative memory subsets. The sample consisted of naive CD4+ T cells from PBMCs. Subset indicated: CD45RA+ positively selected. The origin of this receptor is a man aged 18 to 29 in good health. Some clones in this sample may be carry-over from other donors' samples. The chain joins TRBV29-1 to TRBJ2-7, with D possibly being TRBD1 (5 bases). The CDR3 here is CSVGQNTYEQYF. CDR3 nucleotide sequence: TGCAGCGTTGGACAGAATACCTACGAGCAGTACTTC.